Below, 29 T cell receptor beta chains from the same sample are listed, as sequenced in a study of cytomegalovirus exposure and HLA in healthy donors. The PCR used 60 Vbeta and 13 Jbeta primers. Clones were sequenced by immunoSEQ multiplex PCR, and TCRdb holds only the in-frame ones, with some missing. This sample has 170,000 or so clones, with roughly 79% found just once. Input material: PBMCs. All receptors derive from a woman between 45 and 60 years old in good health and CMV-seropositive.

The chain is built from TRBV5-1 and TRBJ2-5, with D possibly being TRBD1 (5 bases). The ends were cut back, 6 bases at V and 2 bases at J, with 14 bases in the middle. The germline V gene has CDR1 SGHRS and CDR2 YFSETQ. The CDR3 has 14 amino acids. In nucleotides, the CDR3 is TGCGCCAGCACCCCCGACAGTCAGCAAGAGACCCAGTACTTC. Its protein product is CASTPDSQQETQYF. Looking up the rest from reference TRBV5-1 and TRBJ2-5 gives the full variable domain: KAGVTQTPRYLIKTRGQQVTLSCSPISGHRSVSWYQQTPGQGLQFLFEYFSETQRNKGNFPGRFSGRQFSNSRSEMNVSTLELGDSALYLCASTPDSQQETQYFGPGTRLLVL.

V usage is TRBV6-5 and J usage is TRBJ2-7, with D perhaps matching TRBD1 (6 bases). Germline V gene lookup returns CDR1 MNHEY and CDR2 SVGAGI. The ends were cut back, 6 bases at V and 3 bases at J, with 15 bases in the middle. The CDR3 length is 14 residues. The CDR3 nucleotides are TGTGCCAGCAGAGTGGGAGAAGGGGGCTACGAGCAGTACTTC. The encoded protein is CASRVGEGGYEQYF.

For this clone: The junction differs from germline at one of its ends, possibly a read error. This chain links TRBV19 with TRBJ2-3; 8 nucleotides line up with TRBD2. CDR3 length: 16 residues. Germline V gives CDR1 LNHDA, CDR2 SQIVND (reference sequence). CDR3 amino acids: CASSIDGLAPPDTQYF. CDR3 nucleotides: TGTGCCAGTAGCATAGATGGACTAGCCCCCCCAGATACGCAGTATTTT. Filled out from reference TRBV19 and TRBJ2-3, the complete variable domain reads DGGITQSPKYLFRKEGQNVTLSCEQNLNHDAMYWYRQDPGQGLRLIYYSQIVNDFQKGDIAEGYSVSREKKESFPLTVTSAQKNPTAFYLCASSIDGLAPPDTQYFGPGTRLTVL.

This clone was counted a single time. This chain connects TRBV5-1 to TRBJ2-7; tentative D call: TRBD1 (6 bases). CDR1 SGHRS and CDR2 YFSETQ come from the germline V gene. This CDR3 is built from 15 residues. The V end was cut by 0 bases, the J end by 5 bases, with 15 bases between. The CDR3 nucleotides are TGCGCCAGCAGCTTGGGTATTGTACAGGGTGACGAGCAGTACTTC. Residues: CASSLGIVQGDEQYF.

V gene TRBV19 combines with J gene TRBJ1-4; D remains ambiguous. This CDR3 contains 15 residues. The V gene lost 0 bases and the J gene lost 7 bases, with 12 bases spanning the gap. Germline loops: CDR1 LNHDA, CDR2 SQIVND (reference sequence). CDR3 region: CASSIDSLVVEKLFF. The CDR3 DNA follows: TGTGCCAGTAGTATAGATTCCCTCGTCGTTGAAAAACTGTTTTTT.

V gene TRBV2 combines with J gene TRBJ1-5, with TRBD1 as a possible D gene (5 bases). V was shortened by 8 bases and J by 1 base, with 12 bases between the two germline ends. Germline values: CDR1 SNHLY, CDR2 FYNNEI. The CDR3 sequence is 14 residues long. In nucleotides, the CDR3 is TGTGCCAGCGGAGGGGAGGGGAGCAATCAGCCCCAGCATTTT. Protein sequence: CASGGEGSNQPQHF.

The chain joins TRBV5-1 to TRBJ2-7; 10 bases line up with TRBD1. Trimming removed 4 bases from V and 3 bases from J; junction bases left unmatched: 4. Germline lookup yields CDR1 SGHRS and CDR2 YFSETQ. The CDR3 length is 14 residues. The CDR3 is CASSGGQGLYEQYF. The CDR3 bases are TGCGCCAGCAGCGGGGGACAGGGGCTCTACGAGCAGTACTTC.

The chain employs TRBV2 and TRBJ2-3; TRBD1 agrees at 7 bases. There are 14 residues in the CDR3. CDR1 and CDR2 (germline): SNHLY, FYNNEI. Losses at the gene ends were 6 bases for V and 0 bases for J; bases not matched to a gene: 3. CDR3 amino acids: CASRDRWSTDTQYF. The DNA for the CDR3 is TGTGCCAGCAGGGACAGGTGGAGCACAGATACGCAGTATTTT.

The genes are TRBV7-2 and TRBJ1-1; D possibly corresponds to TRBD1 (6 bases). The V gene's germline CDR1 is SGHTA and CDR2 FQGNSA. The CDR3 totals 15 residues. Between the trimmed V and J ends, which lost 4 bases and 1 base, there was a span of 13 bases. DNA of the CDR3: TGTGCCAGCAGCTGGGGGGGGGCCCAGAACACTGAAGCTTTCTTT. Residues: CASSWGGAQNTEAFF.

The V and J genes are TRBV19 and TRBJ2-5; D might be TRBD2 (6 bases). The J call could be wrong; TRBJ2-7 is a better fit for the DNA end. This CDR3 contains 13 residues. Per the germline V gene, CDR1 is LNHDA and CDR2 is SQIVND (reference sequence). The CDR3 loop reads CASSSSRGVEQYF. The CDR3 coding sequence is TGTGCCAGTAGCTCATCTCGCGGGGTCGAGCAGTACTTC.

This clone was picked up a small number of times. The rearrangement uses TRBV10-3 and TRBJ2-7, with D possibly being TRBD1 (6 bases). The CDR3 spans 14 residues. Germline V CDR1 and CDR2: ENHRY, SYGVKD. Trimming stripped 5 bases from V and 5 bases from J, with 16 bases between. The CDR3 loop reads CAISRTESNHEQYF. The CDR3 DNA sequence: TGTGCCATCAGTCGGACAGAAAGCAACCACGAGCAGTACTTC.

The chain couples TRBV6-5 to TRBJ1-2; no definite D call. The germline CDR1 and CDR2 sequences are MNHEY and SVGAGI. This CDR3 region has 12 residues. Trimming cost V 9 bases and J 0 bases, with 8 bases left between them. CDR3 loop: CASRATNYGYTF. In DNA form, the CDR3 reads TGTGCCAGTAGAGCAACTAACTATGGCTACACCTTC.

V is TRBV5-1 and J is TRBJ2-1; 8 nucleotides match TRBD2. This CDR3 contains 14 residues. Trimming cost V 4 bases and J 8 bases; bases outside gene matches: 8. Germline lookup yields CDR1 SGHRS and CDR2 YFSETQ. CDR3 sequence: CASSPTGRGDEQFF. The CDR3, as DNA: TGCGCCAGCAGCCCCACCGGGAGGGGAGATGAGCAGTTCTTC.

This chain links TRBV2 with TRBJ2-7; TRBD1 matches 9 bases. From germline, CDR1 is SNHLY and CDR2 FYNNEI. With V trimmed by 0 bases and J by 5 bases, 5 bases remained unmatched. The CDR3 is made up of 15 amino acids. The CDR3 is CASSEAGQGIDEQYF. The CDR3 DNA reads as TGTGCCAGCAGTGAAGCGGGACAGGGTATCGACGAGCAGTACTTC.

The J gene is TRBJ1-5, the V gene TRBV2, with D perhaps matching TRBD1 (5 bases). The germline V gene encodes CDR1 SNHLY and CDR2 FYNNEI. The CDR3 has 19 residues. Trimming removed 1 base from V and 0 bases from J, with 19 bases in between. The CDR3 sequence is CASSEGKAPGVYSNQPQHF. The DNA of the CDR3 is TGTGCCAGCAGTGAAGGGAAGGCACCGGGGGTCTATAGCAATCAGCCCCAGCATTTT.

The CDR3 region has the DNA TGTGCCAGCACCTGGTTCTCCGGGGACGAGCAGTACTTC. Translated, it gives CASTWFSGDEQYF. The chain joins TRBV5-4 to TRBJ2-7; perhaps TRBD2 as D (5 bases). The CDR3 sequence is 13 residues long. In germline, CDR1 is SGHNT, CDR2 YYREEE (reference sequence). Deletions cut 6 bases from V and 5 bases from J, with 15 bases between.

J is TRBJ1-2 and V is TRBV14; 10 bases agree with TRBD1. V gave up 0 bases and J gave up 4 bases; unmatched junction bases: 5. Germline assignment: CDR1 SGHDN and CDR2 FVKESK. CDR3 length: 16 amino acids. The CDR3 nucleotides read TGTGCCAGCAGCCAAGACCCGGGACAGGGGCTCTATGGCTACACCTTC. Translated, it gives CASSQDPGQGLYGYTF.

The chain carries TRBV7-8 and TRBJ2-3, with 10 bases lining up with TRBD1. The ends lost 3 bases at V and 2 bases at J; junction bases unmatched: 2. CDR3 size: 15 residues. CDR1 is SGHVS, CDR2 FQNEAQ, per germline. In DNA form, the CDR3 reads TGTGCCAGCAGCTTGGGACAGGGGTTCACAGATACGCAGTATTTT. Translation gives CASSLGQGFTDTQYF.

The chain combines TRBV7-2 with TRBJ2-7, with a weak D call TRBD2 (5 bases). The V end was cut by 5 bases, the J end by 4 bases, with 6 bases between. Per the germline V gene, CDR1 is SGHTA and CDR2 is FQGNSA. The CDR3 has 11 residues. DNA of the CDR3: TGTGCCAGCAGCCCGGGATACGAGCAGTACTTC. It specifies CASSPGYEQYF.

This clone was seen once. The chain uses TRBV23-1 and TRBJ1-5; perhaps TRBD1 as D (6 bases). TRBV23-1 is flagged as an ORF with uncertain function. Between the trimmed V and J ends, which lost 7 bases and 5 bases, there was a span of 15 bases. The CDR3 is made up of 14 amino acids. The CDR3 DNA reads TGCGCCAGCAACACGTACAGGGACCATCAGCCCCAGCATTTT. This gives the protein CASNTYRDHQPQHF.

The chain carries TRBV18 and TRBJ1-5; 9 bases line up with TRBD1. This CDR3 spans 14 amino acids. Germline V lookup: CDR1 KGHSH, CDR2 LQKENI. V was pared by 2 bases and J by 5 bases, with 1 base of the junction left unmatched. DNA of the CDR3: TGTGCCAGCTCACCAGGGACAGGGTATCAGCCCCAGCATTTT. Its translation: CASSPGTGYQPQHF. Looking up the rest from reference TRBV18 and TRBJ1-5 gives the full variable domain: NAGVMQNPRHLVRRRGQEARLRCSPMKGHSHVYWYRQLPEEGLKFMVYLQKENIIDESGMPKERFSAEFPKEGPSILRIQQVVRGDSAAYFCASSPGTGYQPQHFGDGTRLSIL.

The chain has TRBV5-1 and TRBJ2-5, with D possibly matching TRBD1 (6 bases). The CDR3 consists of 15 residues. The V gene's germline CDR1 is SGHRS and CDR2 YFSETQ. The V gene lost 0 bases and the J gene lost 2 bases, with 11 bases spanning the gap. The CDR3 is CASSLEAGVQETQYF. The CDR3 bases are TGCGCCAGCAGCTTGGAGGCAGGGGTTCAAGAGACCCAGTACTTC.

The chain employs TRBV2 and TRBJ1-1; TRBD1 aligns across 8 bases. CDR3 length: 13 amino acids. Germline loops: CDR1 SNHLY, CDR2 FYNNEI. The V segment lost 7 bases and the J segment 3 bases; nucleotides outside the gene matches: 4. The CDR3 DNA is TGTGCCAGCACGACAGGGGTTGACACTGAAGCTTTCTTT. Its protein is CASTTGVDTEAFF.

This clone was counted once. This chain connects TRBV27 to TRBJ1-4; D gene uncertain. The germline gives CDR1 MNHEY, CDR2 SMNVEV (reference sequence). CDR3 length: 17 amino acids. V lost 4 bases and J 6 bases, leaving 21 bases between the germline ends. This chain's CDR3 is CASSSTSPNFLDEKLFF. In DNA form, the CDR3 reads TGTGCCAGCAGTTCAACCTCTCCTAACTTCTTAGATGAAAAACTGTTTTTT.

CDR3 nucleotides: TGTGCCAGCAGCTTGGGTAACAGGGGTGGCTACACCTTC. Translated: CASSLGNRGGYTF. The rearrangement joins TRBV5-6 to TRBJ1-2; 7 nucleotides agree with TRBD1. The CDR3 has 13 residues. With V trimmed by 0 bases and J by 7 bases, 3 bases remained unmatched. Germline CDR1 SGHDT, CDR2 YYEEEE.

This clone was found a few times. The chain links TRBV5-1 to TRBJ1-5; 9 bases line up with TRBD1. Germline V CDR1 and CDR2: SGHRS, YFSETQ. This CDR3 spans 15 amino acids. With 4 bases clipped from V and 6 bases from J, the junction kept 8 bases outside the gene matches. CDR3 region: CASSLGTGRGQPQHF. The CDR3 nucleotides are TGCGCCAGCAGCCTCGGGACAGGGAGGGGTCAGCCCCAGCATTTT. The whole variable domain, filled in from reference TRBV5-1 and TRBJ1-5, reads KAGVTQTPRYLIKTRGQQVTLSCSPISGHRSVSWYQQTPGQGLQFLFEYFSETQRNKGNFPGRFSGRQFSNSRSEMNVSTLELGDSALYLCASSLGTGRGQPQHFGDGTRLSIL.

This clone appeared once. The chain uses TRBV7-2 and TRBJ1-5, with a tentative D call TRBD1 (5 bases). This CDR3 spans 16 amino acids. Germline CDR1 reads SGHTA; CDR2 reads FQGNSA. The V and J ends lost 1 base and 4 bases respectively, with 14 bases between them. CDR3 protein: CASSLVGSRANQPQHF. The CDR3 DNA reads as TGTGCCAGCAGCTTAGTTGGCAGCAGGGCGAATCAGCCCCAGCATTTT.

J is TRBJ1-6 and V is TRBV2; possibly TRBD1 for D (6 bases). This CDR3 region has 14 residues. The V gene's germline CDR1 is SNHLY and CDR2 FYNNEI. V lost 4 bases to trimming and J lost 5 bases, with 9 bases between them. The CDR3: CASSGAGDNSPLHF. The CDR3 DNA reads TGTGCCAGCAGTGGGGCAGGGGATAATTCACCCCTCCACTTT.

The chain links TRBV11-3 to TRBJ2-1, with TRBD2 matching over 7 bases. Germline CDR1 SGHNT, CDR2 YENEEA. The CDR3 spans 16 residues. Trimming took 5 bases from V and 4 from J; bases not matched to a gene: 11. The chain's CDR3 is CASSPSGGGGYNEQFF. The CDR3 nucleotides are TGTGCCAGCAGCCCCTCTGGGGGGGGAGGATACAATGAGCAGTTCTTC.